This T cell receptor (beta chain) appears in the sequencing data of a study of blood T cell repertoires in COVID-19. Using immunoSEQ multiplex PCR, the repertoire was profiled, and TCRdb retains in-frame clones only, with some absent. Here the sample spans about 260,000 clones, over 75% being singletons. Germline V gene lookup returns CDR1 LGHDT and CDR2 YNNKEL (reference sequence). The CDR3 runs 15 residues. V shed 1 base and J shed 1 base, with 5 bases lying between them. The sequence derives from a human donor in a cohort sampled during active COVID-19. The rearrangement links TRBV3-1 (or the pseudogene TRBV3-2) to TRBJ1-6, with D unclear. The source material was peripheral blood. Here the CDR3 reads CASSQGGSYNSPLHF. As DNA, the CDR3 is TGTGCCAGCAGCCAAGGAGGTTCCTATAATTCACCCCTCCACTTT.